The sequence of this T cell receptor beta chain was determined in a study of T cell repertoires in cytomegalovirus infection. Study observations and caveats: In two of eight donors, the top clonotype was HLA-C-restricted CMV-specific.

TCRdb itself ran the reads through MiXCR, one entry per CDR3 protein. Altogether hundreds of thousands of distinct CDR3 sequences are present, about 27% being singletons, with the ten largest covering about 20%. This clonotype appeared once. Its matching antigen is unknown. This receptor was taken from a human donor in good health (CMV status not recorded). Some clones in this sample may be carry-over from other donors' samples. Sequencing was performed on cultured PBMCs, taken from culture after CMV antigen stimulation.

CDR3 in amino acids: CASSLLGADEQFF. Here the CDR3 DNA reads TGTGCCAGCAGCCTGCTAGGTGCTGATGAGCAGTTCTTC. This rearrangement joins TRBV7-9 to TRBJ2-1; D gene uncertain. From germline, CDR1 is SEHNR and CDR2 FQNEAQ (reference sequence). The ends were cut back, 5 bases at V and 8 bases at J, with 13 bases in the middle. The CDR3 is 13 residues long.